Reported below is one T cell receptor beta chain. This clone's antigen is unknown. Base qualities are not provided; no much larger clone lies one nucleotide away. The data are from a study of glioma-infiltrating T cells after dendritic cell vaccination (dated by TCRdb to the mid-2010s). General notes on the study: A cohort of approximately 15 glioblastoma patients from Phase I and II dendritic cell vaccination trials was included, of whom 9 were newly diagnosed and 6 had recurrent disease. Between about 2003 and 2013, patients were given autologous tumor lysate-pulsed dendritic cell vaccination. The vaccine consisted of monocyte-derived dendritic cells cultured about 7 days with IL-4 and GM-CSF, then pulsed overnight with autologous tumor lysate. Patients received three intradermal dendritic cell vaccine injections at biweekly intervals in the arm below the axilla. In glioblastoma patients vaccinated with dendritic cells, deep sequencing of TCR beta CDR3 regions served to measure tumor-infiltrating lymphocyte content and to compare repertoires between tumor and blood. Survival after dendritic cell vaccination was correlated with TCR sequencing metrics, including TIL content and tumor-blood repertoire overlap. Results and caveats for the whole study, not just this receptor: The cohort was small and heterogeneous, few patients had complete blood and tumor sets, and even fewer had initial-recurrent tumor pairs. Longer time to progression and overall survival after dendritic cell vaccination were predicted by higher estimated pretreatment TIL content. The response model built on TCR overlap across three groups was characterized as speculative, with prospective validation still needed. No direct relationship between TCR clonality and survival was found, suggesting a diverse polyclonal response may matter.

The CDR3 has 15 amino acids, counting the end cysteine and phenylalanine. Left in the record is the CDR3 DNA by itself, 45 bases read in frame from the first base. The germline V gene yields SGHNT for CDR1 and YENEEA for CDR2. V gives up 1 base and J gives up 4 bases, and the segment between their germline ends measures 13 bases. Explained via the paper, the time point label denotes: after dendritic cell vaccination, including at tumor progression/relapse. Patients were selected on the basis of adequate residual fresh-frozen tumor tissue and more than two years of available survival data. Molecular status otherwise varied across the glioblastoma patients, but none of them carried an isocitrate dehydrogenase mutation. PBMC were collected before vaccination, two weeks after the third vaccination, and at tumor progression when it occurred. The Qiagen DNeasy Blood extraction Kit was used to extract genomic DNA.

The immunoSEQ assay amplified TCRB CDR3 regions from roughly 2.1 micrograms of genomic DNA, or from all available DNA when less than that amount was available. Multiplex PCR used 60 forward primers for TCR V beta segments and 13 reverse primers for J beta segments. Synthetic control templates were spiked into each sample at limiting dilution to estimate reads per starting template. The Illumina HiSeq System generated 87 bp sequencing reads. The study's own analysis went as follows. PCR and sequencing errors were removed by a nearest neighbor algorithm that merged closely related sequences. TCR overlap was defined as the percentage of unique tumor TCR beta sequences that were also present in the same patient's peripheral blood. The immuneACCESS repertoire file appears here via TCRdb, limited to in-frame rearrangements. These files lack a portion of the clones; in checked studies, under half of the deficit traces to unresolved V genes, and the cause of the others is not known. That table furnishes V, J and clone size, whereas the DNA furnished D and trimming. The sample table records about 63,000 clones; more than 70% of these occur just once. The ten biggest clones cover around 8.3% of the sample.

The rearranged segments are TRBV11-3 and TRBJ1-2; TRBD1 might be the D gene, on 5 matching bases. The source was blood, collected after dendritic cell vaccination. This receptor was identified in a human donor with glioblastoma. The nucleotide sequence is given as TGTGCCAGCAGCTTAGGCAGGGCTTGTGGCTATGGCTACACCTTC. It specifies CASSLGRACGYGYTF. Reference TRBV11-3 and TRBJ1-2 proteins supply the regions before and after the CDR3; the full variable domain is: EAGVVQSPRYKIIEKKQPVAFWCNPISGHNTLYWYLQNLGQGPELLIRYENEEAVDDSQLPKDRFSAERLKGVDSTLKIQPAELGDSAVYLCASSLGRACGYGYTFGSGTRLTVV.